This T cell receptor (beta chain) was recovered during a study of cytomegalovirus exposure and HLA in healthy donors. PCR used 60 Vbeta primers and 13 Jbeta primers. Only in-frame clones appear in the TCRdb table, and some are missing; sequencing was by immunoSEQ multiplex PCR. The table has roughly 150,000 clones, 60% to 80% seen once; the top ten hold 4% to 5%. This clone was detected a few times. Trimming took off 1 base at V and 4 bases at J, with 13 bases between the two ends. Germline lookup yields CDR1 MGHRA and CDR2 YSYEKL. The CDR3 length is 16 residues. The specimen sequenced was PBMCs. This sequence originates from a man aged 18 to 30 in good health and CMV-seropositive. The chain joins TRBV4-1 to TRBJ2-2; D gene ambiguous. CDR3 residues: CASSQVRLLVTGELFF. The CDR3 coding sequence is TGCGCCAGCAGCCAAGTCCGCCTTCTAGTCACCGGGGAGCTGTTTTTT.